This T cell receptor beta chain was sequenced during a study of T cells in Graves' hyperthyroidism and ophthalmopathy. Study-level background: At the time of initial diagnosis and before any treatment, peripheral blood was collected.

V was shortened by 1 base and J by 5 bases, with 5 bases between the two germline ends. Per germline, CDR1 DFQATT and CDR2 SNEGSKA (reference sequence). The CDR3 sequence is 11 residues long. This clonotype was found many times. Stable Graves' hyperthyroidism meant no ophthalmopathy progression within 18 months. TCR beta CDR3 regions were amplified from RNA transcripts. The TCR CDR3 was amplified in a first-round RT-PCR using the HTBI primer set. Via MiXCR, TCRdb re-called the multiplex PCR reads, giving one row per CDR3 protein. The repertoire has roughly 290,000 distinct CDR3 sequences, approximately 13% of them found once; the top ten carry roughly 7.9%.

What was sequenced was blood. The rearrangement uses TRBV20-1 and TRBJ1-1; no clear D. The receptor comes from a woman aged 40 to 50 with Graves' hyperthyroidism. CDR3 nucleotide sequence: TGCAGTGCTAGAGGGATGACTGAAGCTTTCTTT. It codes for CSARGMTEAFF.